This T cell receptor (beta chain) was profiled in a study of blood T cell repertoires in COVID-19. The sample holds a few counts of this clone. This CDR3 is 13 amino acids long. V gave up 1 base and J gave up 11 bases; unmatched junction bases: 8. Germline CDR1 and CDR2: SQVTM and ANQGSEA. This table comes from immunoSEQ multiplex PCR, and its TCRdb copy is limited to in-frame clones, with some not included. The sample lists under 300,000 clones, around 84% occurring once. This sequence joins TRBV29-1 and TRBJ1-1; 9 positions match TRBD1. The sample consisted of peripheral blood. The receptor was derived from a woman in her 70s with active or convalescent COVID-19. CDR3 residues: CSVEGGQGSGAFF. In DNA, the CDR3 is TGCAGCGTTGAAGGCGGACAGGGGAGCGGCGCTTTCTTT.